Listed below are T cell receptor beta chains from one sample, sequenced in a study of blood T cell repertoires in COVID-19. The table came from immunoSEQ multiplex PCR; TCRdb's copy has only in-frame clones and leaves some out. The sample contains about 670,000 clones, 80% to 90% of which appear only once. Sequencing input: peripheral blood. These receptors all come from a woman aged 18-35 years with acute or convalescent COVID-19. CDR3s leave out the opening cysteine and the closing phenylalanine or tryptophan. The D gene is left open where the match is weak. Only part of the rows carry a size: once, few, many, or a class if the clone is expanded.

size,J,D,V,CDR3
-,TRBJ1-1,-,TRBV5-1,ASSLQGGMNTEAF
-,TRBJ1-2,-,TRBV24-1,ATNGPGKNGGYT
-,TRBJ2-1,TRBD2,TRBV29-1,SVEEAGEQF
-,TRBJ1-1,-,TRBV10-3,AIKHHEGGPNTEAF
few,TRBJ1-1,-,TRBV5-1,ASSAGTLMNTEAF
-,TRBJ2-7,-,TRBV6-5,ASRGGSGYEQY
-,TRBJ1-6,-,TRBV27,ASSLNRGEDSPLH
-,TRBJ1-2,-,TRBV30,ACRPRTNYGYT
-,TRBJ1-2,TRBD1,TRBV6-5,ASRDRGTTNYGYT
-,TRBJ1-2,TRBD1,TRBV2,ASGRDSQNYGYT
-,TRBJ1-2,-,TRBV30,AWSGGRISYT
-,TRBJ2-1,TRBD2,TRBV7-6,ASSKNGLAIGVEQF
-,TRBJ1-1,-,TRBV6-5,ASRNRDTTEAF